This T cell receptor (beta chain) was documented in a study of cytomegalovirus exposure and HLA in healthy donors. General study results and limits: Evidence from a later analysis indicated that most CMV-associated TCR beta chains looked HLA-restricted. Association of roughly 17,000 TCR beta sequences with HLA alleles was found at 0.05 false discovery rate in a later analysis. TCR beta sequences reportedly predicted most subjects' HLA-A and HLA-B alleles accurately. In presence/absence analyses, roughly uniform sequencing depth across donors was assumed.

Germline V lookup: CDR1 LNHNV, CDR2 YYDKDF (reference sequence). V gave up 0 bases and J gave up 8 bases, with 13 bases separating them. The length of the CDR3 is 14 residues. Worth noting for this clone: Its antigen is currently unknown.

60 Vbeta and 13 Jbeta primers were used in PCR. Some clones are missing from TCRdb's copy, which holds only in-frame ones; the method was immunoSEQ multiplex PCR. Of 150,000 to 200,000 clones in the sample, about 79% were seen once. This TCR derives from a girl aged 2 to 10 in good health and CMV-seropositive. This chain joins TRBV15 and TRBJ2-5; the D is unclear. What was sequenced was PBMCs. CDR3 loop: CATSRDTFEETQYF. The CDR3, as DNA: TGTGCCACCAGCAGAGATACCTTCGAGGAAACCCAGTACTTC.